What follows are 25 T cell receptor beta chains derived from one specimen sequenced in a study of blood T cell repertoires in COVID-19. This table comes from immunoSEQ multiplex PCR, and its TCRdb copy is limited to in-frame clones, with some not included. The sample shows approximately 280,000 clones, approximately 83% of them seen only once. The sequencing input was peripheral blood. The source of these receptors is a woman in her 70s with acute or convalescent COVID-19.

The chain recombines TRBV4-2 with TRBJ1-2, with 11 bases fitting TRBD1. The CDR3 totals 17 residues. From germline, CDR1 is LGHNA and CDR2 YNFKEQ. The V segment lost 0 bases and the J segment 5 bases; nucleotides outside the gene matches: 8. The CDR3 nucleotides are TGTGCCAGCAGCCAAGATCCGGGACAGGGGGAGAGGTATGGCTACACCTTC. Translating gives CASSQDPGQGERYGYTF.

This clone has a handful of counts. This chain joins TRBV3-1 (or the pseudogene TRBV3-2) and TRBJ1-2; D might be TRBD1 (6 bases). The CDR3 contains 13 residues. Germline-derived CDR1 and CDR2 are LGHDT and YNNKEL (reference sequence). V was shortened by 4 bases and J by 7 bases, with 13 bases between the two germline ends. DNA of the CDR3: TGTGCCAGCAGCCGAGTAGGGGGTACTGGCTACACCTTC. It encodes CASSRVGGTGYTF.

V is TRBV3-1 (or the pseudogene TRBV3-2) and J is TRBJ2-7, with 11 bases lining up with TRBD2. The V gene end was trimmed by 7 bases and the J gene end by 2 bases; junction bases not matched to a gene: 10. Germline CDR1 and CDR2: LGHDT and YNNKEL (reference sequence). The CDR3 runs 16 residues. The CDR3 sequence is CASTYSGTSGPYEQYF. CDR3 nucleotide sequence: TGTGCCAGCACCTACTCAGGGACTAGCGGCCCCTACGAGCAGTACTTC.

This chain connects TRBV6-5 to TRBJ1-3; tentative D call: TRBD1 (6 bases). Trimming removed 6 bases at V and 4 bases at J, with 10 bases between. This CDR3 has 13 residues. Germline V lookup: CDR1 MNHEY, CDR2 SVGAGI. CDR3 in amino acids: CASRPTGGNTIYF. For the CDR3, the DNA is TGTGCCAGCAGACCCACAGGGGGAAACACCATATATTTT.

The chain has TRBV4-1 and TRBJ1-1, with a possible D match to TRBD1 (6 bases). CDR1 is MGHRA and CDR2 is YSYEKL in the germline V gene. V shed 1 base and J shed 1 base, with 10 bases lying between them. There are 15 residues in the CDR3. The CDR3 reads CASSQVGAANTEAFF. In DNA form, the CDR3 reads TGCGCCAGCAGCCAAGTGGGGGCCGCGAACACTGAAGCTTTCTTT.

The chain is built from TRBV9 and TRBJ2-3; TRBD2 aligns across 11 bases. The CDR3 extends over 17 amino acids. Germline CDR1 is SGDLS and CDR2 is YYNGEE. The V gene end was trimmed by 4 bases and the J gene end by 6 bases; junction bases not matched to a gene: 13. The DNA of the CDR3 is TGTGCCAGCAGCCTAAGTGGAGGGGCTAGCGGGGGGGATACGCAGTATTTT. It specifies CASSLSGGASGGDTQYF.

V is TRBV14 and J is TRBJ1-6; D uncertain. The CDR3 totals 13 residues. From germline, CDR1 is SGHDN and CDR2 FVKESK. V shed 5 bases and J shed 7 bases, with 9 bases lying between them. The CDR3 sequence: CASSAFENSPLHF. CDR3 DNA: TGTGCCAGCAGCGCTTTCGAGAATTCACCCCTCCACTTT.

The table lists this clone with a count of one. This chain uses TRBV3-1 (or the pseudogene TRBV3-2) with TRBJ1-1; tentatively, D is TRBD1 (5 bases). Germline loops: CDR1 LGHDT, CDR2 YNNKEL (reference sequence). The V end was cut by 4 bases, the J end by 7 bases, with 16 bases between. The CDR3 extends over 14 amino acids. Written as DNA, the CDR3 is TGTGCCAGCAGCCCAGGGTTGAGTTCAGGTGAAGCTTTCTTT. Translated, it gives CASSPGLSSGEAFF.

This clone was counted once. This chain links TRBV3-1 (or the pseudogene TRBV3-2) with TRBJ1-1; no clear D gene. Germline V gene sequence: CDR1 LGHDT, CDR2 YNNKEL (reference sequence). The CDR3 length is 14 residues. V lost 3 bases and J 5 bases, leaving 13 bases between the germline ends. Here the CDR3 DNA reads TGTGCCAGCAGCCACAATGGTAGAGAAACTGAAGCTTTCTTT. Its translation: CASSHNGRETEAFF.

In this sample, this clone turned up a few times. The V call is TRBV5-1, the J call TRBJ1-1; D unresolved. The V and J ends lost 4 bases and 0 bases respectively, with 10 bases between them. The germline V gene has CDR1 SGHRS and CDR2 YFSETQ. CDR3 length equals 14 residues. The CDR3 nucleotides are TGCGCCAGCAGCCAGGTAGGCATGAACACTGAAGCTTTCTTT. As protein: CASSQVGMNTEAFF. Based on the CDR3 plus reference TRBV5-1 and TRBJ1-1, the full variable domain is KAGVTQTPRYLIKTRGQQVTLSCSPISGHRSVSWYQQTPGQGLQFLFEYFSETQRNKGNFPGRFSGRQFSNSRSEMNVSTLELGDSALYLCASSQVGMNTEAFFGQGTRLTVV.

V usage is TRBV19 and J usage is TRBJ2-2; 7 nucleotides line up with TRBD1. Trimming cost V 5 bases and J 7 bases; bases outside gene matches: 13. The germline V gene encodes CDR1 LNHDA and CDR2 SQIVND (reference sequence). This CDR3 has 16 residues. The CDR3 region is CASSYFLTGRRGELFF. CDR3 DNA: TGTGCCAGTAGTTATTTCCTGACAGGGAGACGCGGGGAGCTGTTTTTT.

This chain connects TRBV6-5 to TRBJ1-2, with a tentative D call TRBD1 (6 bases). V shed 8 bases and J shed 4 bases, with 17 bases lying between them. The CDR3 runs to 14 residues. Per the germline V gene, CDR1 is MNHEY and CDR2 is SVGAGI. In DNA, the CDR3 is TGTGCCAGCGGGATTTCAGGGGCGGGCTATGGCTACACCTTC. Translation: CASGISGAGYGYTF.

The CDR3 region has the DNA TGTGCCAGCAGTGGAGGACTGGGTCGGGATAGCAATCAGCCCCAGCATTTT. It translates to CASSGGLGRDSNQPQHF. The chain has TRBV6-1 and TRBJ1-5; D ambiguous. Germline CDR1 reads MNHNS; CDR2 reads SASEGT. V was cut by 4 bases and J by 0 bases, with 16 bases left in between. The CDR3 runs to 17 residues.

The chain carries TRBV3-1 (or the pseudogene TRBV3-2) and TRBJ1-1; D not resolved. Germline lookup yields CDR1 LGHDT and CDR2 YNNKEL (reference sequence). The length of the CDR3 is 14 residues. Trimming pared 4 bases from V and 4 bases from J, leaving 13 bases between. The CDR3 loop reads CASSLPRSGTEAFF. The CDR3 DNA is TGTGCCAGCAGCCTCCCAAGGAGCGGCACTGAAGCTTTCTTT.

The chain carries TRBV30 and TRBJ1-3, with a tentative D call TRBD1 (6 bases). The length of the CDR3 is 16 residues. CDR1 GTSNPN and CDR2 SVGIG come from the germline V gene (reference sequence). V dropped 2 bases and J dropped 0 bases, with 14 bases sitting between them. The CDR3 DNA follows: TGTGCCTGGAGTAGAAGGAGGACAGCCTCTGGAAACACCATATATTTT. Amino acids: CAWSRRRTASGNTIYF.

The genes are TRBV25-1 and TRBJ2-7; 7 bases fit TRBD1. After removal of 1 base from V and 1 base from J, the junction contained 4 bases not matched to a gene. Germline V gives CDR1 MGHDK, CDR2 SYGVNS. CDR3 length equals 15 residues. CDR3 region: CASSESGTASYEQYF. The CDR3 region has the DNA TGTGCCAGCAGTGAATCAGGGACAGCGTCCTACGAGCAGTACTTC.

The chain carries TRBV7-9 and TRBJ2-1; D not certain. The CDR3 runs to 15 residues. Germline CDR1 and CDR2: SEHNR and FQNEAQ (reference sequence). Trimming shortened V by 1 base and J by 6 bases, and 13 bases separated the two germline ends. DNA for the CDR3: TGTGCCAGCAGCTTAGGGCCGGCTTGGAGCAATGAGCAGTTCTTC. Protein sequence: CASSLGPAWSNEQFF.

The chain couples TRBV30 to TRBJ1-1; D ambiguous. The V end lost 3 bases, the J end lost 8 bases, and 10 bases lay between the germline ends. The germline V gene has CDR1 GTSNPN and CDR2 SVGIG (reference sequence). The CDR3 contains 11 residues. This CDR3 reads CAWRALEEAFF. For the CDR3, the DNA is TGTGCCTGGAGGGCTCTCGAAGAAGCTTTCTTT.

The V call is TRBV18, the J call TRBJ1-2; 9 nucleotides agree with TRBD1. V lost 4 bases to trimming and J lost 2 bases; unmatched junction nucleotides: 5. Germline V gene sequence: CDR1 KGHSH, CDR2 LQKENI. CDR3 size: 15 residues. The CDR3 sequence: CASSQGQGLNYGYTF. CDR3 DNA: TGTGCCAGCTCACAAGGACAGGGGCTAAACTATGGCTACACCTTC.

This chain connects TRBV4-2 to TRBJ2-1, with 12 bases identical to TRBD2. CDR3 length: 16 residues. V lost 0 bases to trimming and J lost 9 bases; unmatched junction nucleotides: 6. Germline CDR1 and CDR2: LGHNA and YNFKEQ. As DNA, the CDR3 is TGTGCCAGCAGCCAAGACCCTAGCGGGGGGGCCCGTGAGCAGTTCTTC. Translation gives CASSQDPSGGAREQFF.

For the CDR3, the DNA is TGTGCCAGCAGCTTGGCCCCCCTAGCGGGGGCCCAAGAGACCCAGTACTTC. This gives the protein CASSLAPLAGAQETQYF. The rearrangement links TRBV5-4 to TRBJ2-5; 10 positions match TRBD2. The CDR3 has 17 amino acids. V lost 0 bases, J lost 1 base, and 6 bases stayed unmatched. Germline-derived CDR1 and CDR2 are SGHNT and YYREEE (reference sequence).

V gene TRBV5-4 combines with J gene TRBJ2-5; the D gene is possibly TRBD2 (6 bases). CDR1 SGHNT and CDR2 YYREEE come from the germline V gene (reference sequence). The germline V and J ends were trimmed by 3 bases and 3 bases, with 15 bases remaining between them. This CDR3 is built from 15 residues. CDR3 nucleotide sequence: TGTGCCAGCAGCTCCCCGGGAGTCATCAAAGAGACCCAGTACTTC. Translated: CASSSPGVIKETQYF.

The chain recombines TRBV3-1 (or the pseudogene TRBV3-2) with TRBJ1-1; D remains ambiguous. Per the germline V gene, CDR1 is LGHDT and CDR2 is YNNKEL (reference sequence). This CDR3 is built from 13 residues. V lost 1 base, J lost 5 bases, and 8 bases lay in between. The CDR3: CASSQVAETEAFF. For the CDR3, the DNA is TGTGCCAGCAGCCAAGTGGCGGAGACTGAAGCTTTCTTT.

The chain combines TRBV7-2 with TRBJ2-3; 10 bases line up with TRBD2. Germline CDR1 SGHTA, CDR2 FQGNSA. V lost 1 base and J lost 9; bases outside the gene matches: 4. CDR3 length: 14 amino acids. CDR3 bases: TGTGCCAGCAGCTTAGGAACTAGCGGGGCCACGCAGTATTTT. It is translated as CASSLGTSGATQYF.

This chain joins TRBV6-2 or TRBV6-3 and TRBJ1-1; D is perhaps TRBD1 (5 bases). The CDR3 loop spans 14 amino acids. Germline V gives CDR1 MNHEY, CDR2 SVGEGT. V was pared by 0 bases and J by 1 base, with 6 bases between. For the CDR3, the DNA is TGTGCCAGCAGTTACTCGACAGAGAACACTGAAGCTTTCTTT. This sequence encodes CASSYSTENTEAFF.